These T cell receptor beta chains were read from a single sample in a study of cytomegalovirus exposure and HLA in healthy donors. Sequenced by immunoSEQ multiplex PCR; TCRdb stores in-frame clones only, minus some. This table holds hundreds of thousands of clones, approximately 78% found once. The sequenced sample consisted of PBMCs. The receptors come from a male donor in good health and CMV-seronegative. Both conserved end residues are part of each CDR3. Fields, in order: V gene, D gene, J gene, clone size, CDR3 DNA, CDR3 protein. The D gene is left open where the match is weak. Expanded clones are given a class, and other clones once, few, many or no size at all.

TRBV6-1	TRBD2	TRBJ2-1	.	TGTGCCAGCAGTGAGCCTTTGGGACTAGGGGCGAGTGAGCAGTTCTTC	CASSEPLGLGASEQFF
TRBV9	TRBD2	TRBJ2-3	.	TGTGCCAGCAGCGTAACTGCGGGAGGGCCAGGCGATACGCAGTATTTT	CASSVTAGGPGDTQYF
TRBV19	TRBD1	TRBJ2-7	.	TGTGCCAGTAGTACCTCAGGGGGCTACCCCTACGAGCAGTACTTC	CASSTSGGYPYEQYF
TRBV7-9	.	TRBJ1-2	once	TGTTCCAGCAGCTTATACCAGAACTATGGCTACACCTTC	CSSSLYQNYGYTF
TRBV10-1	TRBD2	TRBJ2-1	.	TGCGCCAGCAGTGTTGGAGCGGGAGGAAACAATGAGCAGTTCTTC	CASSVGAGGNNEQFF
TRBV23-1	.	TRBJ2-5	.	TGCGCCCGTGTAGCGGATTTTGGAGAGACCCAGTACTTC	CARVADFGETQYF
TRBV6-1	TRBD2	TRBJ2-1	.	TGTGCCAGCAGTGAAACAGCGGGAGGGCCATATAATGAGCAGTTCTTC	CASSETAGGPYNEQFF
TRBV28	.	TRBJ1-2	.	TGTGCCAGCAGTCAGGGTTGGGGTCCTGGCTACACCTTC	CASSQGWGPGYTF
TRBV27	.	TRBJ2-2	once	TGTGCCAGCAGTTTAGGAGCCGCCACCGGGGAGCTGTTTTTT	CASSLGAATGELFF
TRBV6-5	.	TRBJ1-4	.	TGTGCCAGCAGTGAAGCGGGTGAAAAACTGTTTTTT	CASSEAGEKLFF
TRBV6-1	.	TRBJ1-2	.	TGTGCCAGCAGTGAAGCGCTTCGGCCCAGGGATGGCTACACCTTC	CASSEALRPRDGYTF
TRBV7-9	TRBD1	TRBJ2-7	once	TGTGCCAGCAGCCAGGGACAGGGGAGAGGTGGGTACGAGCAGTACTTC	CASSQGQGRGGYEQYF
TRBV5-1	TRBD2	TRBJ2-7	.	TGCGCCAGCAGCTTAGGACTAGCCCGCGATTACGAGCAGTACTTC	CASSLGLARDYEQYF
TRBV27	TRBD1	TRBJ1-5	few	TGTGCCAGCAGTATCACAGGGGTGAGCAATCAGCCCCAGCATTTT	CASSITGVSNQPQHF
TRBV18	.	TRBJ2-3	.	TGTGCCAGCTCACGGGAGTTCCCTAGCACAGATACGCAGTATTTT	CASSREFPSTDTQYF
TRBV15	.	TRBJ1-5	.	TGTGCCACCAGCAGAGTGCAGGGTCCAGGCAATCAGCCCCAGCATTTT	CATSRVQGPGNQPQHF
TRBV5-4	.	TRBJ1-1	.	TGTGCCAGCAGCCCCCTTACCGGGGGGACGAACACTGAAGCTTTCTTT	CASSPLTGGTNTEAFF
TRBV10-2	.	TRBJ1-2	.	TGCGCCAGCAGTGAGTCGGTCTTCACAGGCCGGGACTATGGCTACACCTTC	CASSESVFTGRDYGYTF
TRBV7-2	TRBD2	TRBJ2-1	.	TGTGCCAGCAGCTTAGACGGCGGGAGACAGCAGTTCTTC	CASSLDGGRQQFF
TRBV6-6	TRBD2	TRBJ2-5	.	TGTGCCAGCAGGGGCGGGAGCCAAGAGACCCAGTACTTC	CASRGGSQETQYF
TRBV7-8	.	TRBJ2-7	once	TGTGCCAGCAGCTTCGGAGGGGGGGCCTACGAGCAGTACTTC	CASSFGGGAYEQYF
TRBV27	.	TRBJ2-6	.	TGTGCCAGCACAGGGTATGGGGCCAACGTCCTGACTTTC	CASTGYGANVLTF
TRBV5-4	.	TRBJ2-3	.	TGTGCCAGCAGCTTTAAAGCCGAAGATACGCAGTATTTT	CASSFKAEDTQYF
TRBV5-6	TRBD1	TRBJ2-7	.	TGTGCCAGCAGCCCAGTAGGGGACAGGAGCTCCTACGAGCAGTACTTC	CASSPVGDRSSYEQYF
TRBV19	TRBD2	TRBJ2-2	.	TGTGCCAGTAGTATAGGCCTAGCGGGAGGCGGGGAGCTGTTTTTT	CASSIGLAGGGELFF
TRBV14	.	TRBJ2-7	once	TGTGCCAGCAGCCAACTATACGAGCAGTACTTC	CASSQLYEQYF
TRBV7-9	.	TRBJ1-5	.	TGTGCCAGCAGCTCAAGGACAGAAAACAATCAGCCCCAGCATTTT	CASSSRTENNQPQHF
TRBV7-3	TRBD1	TRBJ2-7	.	TGTGCCAGCAGCCTAAGTGACCTCCGGGACAGAGCCTACGAGCAGTACTTC	CASSLSDLRDRAYEQYF
TRBV30	.	TRBJ2-1	.	TGTGCCTGGGCTTCGGACGGGATGCACAATGAGCAGTTCTTC	CAWASDGMHNEQFF
TRBV29-1	TRBD2	TRBJ2-3	.	TGCAGCGTTGGGGGGGGTTCCGGGCGAGAGACAGATACGCAGTATTTT	CSVGGGSGRETDTQYF
TRBV11-2	TRBD2	TRBJ2-3	.	TGTGCCAGCAGCCAAGTAGCGGGTTCGATCACAGATACGCAGTATTTT	CASSQVAGSITDTQYF
TRBV14	.	TRBJ1-1	.	TGTGCCAGCAGCCGAGAGACTAAGAACACCGAAGCTTTCTTT	CASSRETKNTEAFF
TRBV14	TRBD1	TRBJ2-2	.	TGTGCCAGCAGCCTATCCAGGGGGCAAACCGGGGAGCTGTTTTTT	CASSLSRGQTGELFF
TRBV27	TRBD1	TRBJ2-3	.	TGTGCCAGCAGTCCGGGACAGGGGCGAAGCACAGATACGCAGTATTTT	CASSPGQGRSTDTQYF
TRBV6-6	TRBD2	TRBJ2-1	.	TGTGCCAGCAGTTACAAAGCGGGAGGGTATTACAATGAGCAGTTCTTC	CASSYKAGGYYNEQFF
TRBV19	.	TRBJ2-7	.	TGTGCCAGTAGCCCCCTTAGCGGTCGAGGCGGCTACGAGCAGTACTTC	CASSPLSGRGGYEQYF
TRBV9	.	TRBJ2-7	few	TGTGCCAGCAGCAAGGGGCAGGGTCTGACCTACGAGCAGTACTTC	CASSKGQGLTYEQYF
TRBV11-2	TRBD1	TRBJ2-2	.	TGTGCCAGCAGCTTCGGACAGGGGTCGGCCGGGGAGCTGTTTTTT	CASSFGQGSAGELFF
TRBV19	.	TRBJ2-7	.	TGTGCCAGTAGTTGGGCTCGGGAGAGTCCCTACGAGCAGTACTTC	CASSWARESPYEQYF
TRBV6-6	.	TRBJ2-5	.	TGTGCCAGCAGCCGTAGCGGTGCCCAAGAGACCCAGTACTTC	CASSRSGAQETQYF
TRBV5-1	.	TRBJ1-5	.	TGCGCCAGCAGCTTGTCGGTCAATCAGCCCCAGCATTTT	CASSLSVNQPQHF
TRBV5-8	.	TRBJ2-1	once	TGTGCCAGCAGCCCGTGGGGCCACAATGAGCAGTTCTTC	CASSPWGHNEQFF
TRBV15	TRBD1	TRBJ2-3	few	TGTGCCACCAGCAGGGGGGACAGGGGCCGCACAGATACGCAGTATTTT	CATSRGDRGRTDTQYF